Following are 5 T cell receptor beta chains from one sample sequenced in a study of OX40 agonist ivuxolimab in advanced cancers. Measured with immunoSEQ multiplex PCR; TCRdb has only the in-frame clones, and not every one. In the table there are some 85,000 clones, 91% of which are singletons. The material was CD4+ or CD8+ T cells sorted from blood, obtained in a trial of the OX40 agonist ivuxolimab. These receptors were obtained from an adult with an advanced solid tumor such as melanoma, head and neck, liver or kidney cancer.

The V and J genes are TRBV11-2 and TRBJ1-3; D unresolved. Germline-derived CDR1 and CDR2 are SGHAT and FQNNGV. V lost 2 bases and J lost 2, with 7 bases in between. The length of the CDR3 is 14 residues. The CDR3 spells CASSLSRTGNTIYF. CDR3 sequence (DNA): TGTGCCAGCAGCTTAAGCAGGACTGGAAACACCATATATTTT.

V is TRBV7-6 and J is TRBJ2-1; 8 bases match TRBD2. The germline gives CDR1 SGHVS, CDR2 FNYEAQ. The junction had 5 bases not matched to a gene; V was cut back by 1 base and J by 3 bases. The CDR3 sequence is 16 residues long. This CDR3 is CASSLGSSGVYNEQFF. As DNA, the CDR3 is TGTGCCAGCAGCTTAGGGAGTAGCGGGGTCTACAATGAGCAGTTCTTC.

The chain links TRBV6-6 to TRBJ2-1; D assignment may be TRBD1 or TRBD2 (5 bases each). The CDR3 length is 16 residues. Germline CDR1 and CDR2: MNHNY and SVGAGI (reference sequence). Trimming stripped 2 bases from V and 4 bases from J, with 15 bases between. The CDR3 protein is CASSYASGTQYNEQFF. Here the CDR3 DNA reads TGTGCCAGCAGTTACGCGTCCGGGACGCAATACAATGAGCAGTTCTTC.

The chain has TRBV4-1 and TRBJ2-4; unclear D gene. CDR1 and CDR2 from the germline V gene are MGHRA and YSYEKL. This CDR3 comprises 15 residues. V was trimmed by 4 bases and J by 0 bases, leaving 10 bases between them. CDR3 amino acids: CASSPVGLAKNIQYF. For the CDR3, the DNA is TGCGCCAGCAGCCCCGTCGGGCTAGCCAAAAACATTCAGTACTTC.

The chain carries TRBV7-2 and TRBJ2-3, with a weak D call TRBD2 (5 bases). The ends were cut back, 8 bases at V and 2 bases at J, with 14 bases in the middle. In germline, CDR1 is SGHTA, CDR2 FQGNSA. The CDR3 contains 14 residues. CDR3 sequence: CASGTRSLTDTQYF. As DNA, the CDR3 is TGTGCCAGCGGTACTAGAAGTCTCACAGATACGCAGTATTTT.